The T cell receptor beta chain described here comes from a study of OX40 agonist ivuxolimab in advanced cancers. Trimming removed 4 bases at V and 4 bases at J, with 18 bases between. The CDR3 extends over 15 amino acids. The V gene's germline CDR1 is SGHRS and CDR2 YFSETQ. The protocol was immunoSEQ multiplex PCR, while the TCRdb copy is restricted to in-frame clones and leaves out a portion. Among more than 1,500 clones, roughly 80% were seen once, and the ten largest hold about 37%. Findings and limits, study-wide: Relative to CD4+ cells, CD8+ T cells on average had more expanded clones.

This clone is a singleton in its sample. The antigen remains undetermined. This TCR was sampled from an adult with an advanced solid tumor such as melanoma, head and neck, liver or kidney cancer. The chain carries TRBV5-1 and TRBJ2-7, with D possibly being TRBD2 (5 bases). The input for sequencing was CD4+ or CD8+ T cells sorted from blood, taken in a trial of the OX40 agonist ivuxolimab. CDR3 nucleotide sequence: TGCGCCAGCAGCAGTGGAGGTTCTCAGGTGTACGAGCAGTACTTC. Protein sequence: CASSSGGSQVYEQYF.